These T cell receptor beta chains were read from a single sample in a study of cytomegalovirus exposure and HLA in healthy donors. The protocol was immunoSEQ multiplex PCR, while the TCRdb copy is restricted to in-frame clones and leaves out a portion. The sample consists of roughly 80,000 clones, over 70% of them appearing once. Sequenced input: PBMCs. The receptors shown here come from a man in his fifties in good health and CMV-seropositive. The CDR3 runs from the conserved cysteine through the conserved F or W. A D gene is named only where the DNA matches it firmly. Size tells how often a clone was seen (once, few, many) or the class of an expanded clone, and some rows leave it out.

d_gene: -; v_gene: TRBV9; abundance: -; j_gene: TRBJ1-3; CDR3aa: CASSLDQRDTIYF; CDR3nt: TGTGCCAGCAGCTTGGACCAGCGGGACACCATATATTTT
d_gene: -; v_gene: TRBV18; abundance: -; j_gene: TRBJ1-1; CDR3aa: CASSPPQQGDKAFF; CDR3nt: TGTGCCAGCTCACCACCGCAACAGGGAGATAAAGCTTTCTTT
d_gene: TRBD2; v_gene: TRBV6-1; abundance: -; j_gene: TRBJ2-5; CDR3aa: CASSEWGTSGQETQYF; CDR3nt: TGTGCCAGCAGTGAATGGGGGACTAGCGGCCAAGAGACCCAGTACTTC
d_gene: -; v_gene: TRBV6-6; abundance: -; j_gene: TRBJ2-7; CDR3aa: CASRGTPSSYEQYF; CDR3nt: TGTGCCAGCAGGGGGACTCCGAGCTCCTACGAGCAGTACTTC
d_gene: -; v_gene: TRBV19; abundance: few; j_gene: TRBJ2-5; CDR3aa: CASSITVGETQYF; CDR3nt: TGTGCCAGTAGTATCACAGTGGGAGAGACCCAGTACTTC
d_gene: -; v_gene: TRBV28; abundance: -; j_gene: TRBJ1-1; CDR3aa: CASSTSPDTEAFF; CDR3nt: TGTGCCAGCAGTACGTCCCCGGACACTGAAGCTTTCTTT
d_gene: -; v_gene: TRBV29-1; abundance: few; j_gene: TRBJ2-3; CDR3aa: CSVAGAADTQYF; CDR3nt: TGCAGCGTTGCGGGAGCTGCAGATACGCAGTATTTT
d_gene: TRBD1; v_gene: TRBV19; abundance: -; j_gene: TRBJ1-1; CDR3aa: CASMKDRGSTEAFF; CDR3nt: TGTGCCAGTATGAAGGACAGGGGCAGCACTGAAGCTTTCTTT
d_gene: -; v_gene: TRBV11-3; abundance: -; j_gene: TRBJ2-7; CDR3aa: CASSLEGKWGHRVLYEQYF; CDR3nt: TGTGCCAGCAGCTTAGAGGGTAAATGGGGCCACAGGGTTCTTTACGAGCAGTACTTC
d_gene: -; v_gene: TRBV14; abundance: -; j_gene: TRBJ1-6; CDR3aa: CASSQWTSNSPLHF; CDR3nt: TGTGCCAGCAGCCAGTGGACATCAAATTCACCCCTCCACTTT
d_gene: TRBD2; v_gene: TRBV7-7; abundance: -; j_gene: TRBJ2-3; CDR3aa: CASRQGLANTDTQYF; CDR3nt: TGTGCCAGCAGACAGGGACTAGCGAACACAGATACGCAGTATTTT
d_gene: -; v_gene: TRBV7-6; abundance: -; j_gene: TRBJ1-5; CDR3aa: CASSLTARGEEGNQPQHF; CDR3nt: TGTGCCAGCAGCTTAACTGCACGGGGGGAGGAGGGCAATCAGCCCCAGCATTTT
d_gene: TRBD1; v_gene: TRBV18; abundance: -; j_gene: TRBJ1-1; CDR3aa: CASSPDRGMNTEAFF; CDR3nt: TGTGCCAGCTCACCTGACAGGGGGATGAACACTGAAGCTTTCTTT
d_gene: -; v_gene: TRBV5-1; abundance: -; j_gene: TRBJ1-2; CDR3aa: CASSQGLQGYNGYTF; CDR3nt: TGCGCCAGCTCCCAGGGTCTACAGGGCTACAATGGCTACACCTTC
d_gene: -; v_gene: TRBV30; abundance: -; j_gene: TRBJ2-1; CDR3aa: CAWSDSSHSYNEQFF; CDR3nt: TGTGCCTGGAGTGATAGCTCCCACTCCTACAATGAGCAGTTCTTC
d_gene: TRBD2; v_gene: TRBV4-1; abundance: -; j_gene: TRBJ2-4; CDR3aa: CASSRGLAGGYAKNIQYF; CDR3nt: TGCGCCAGCAGCCGTGGACTAGCGGGAGGCTACGCCAAAAACATTCAGTACTTC
d_gene: TRBD1; v_gene: TRBV28; abundance: -; j_gene: TRBJ2-4; CDR3aa: CATLKTGQGIGNIQYF; CDR3nt: TGTGCCACCTTAAAAACGGGACAGGGGATCGGAAACATTCAGTACTTC
d_gene: TRBD2; v_gene: TRBV6-4; abundance: -; j_gene: TRBJ2-2; CDR3aa: CASSEGLAGVTGELFF; CDR3nt: TGTGCCAGCAGTGAGGGACTAGCGGGAGTCACCGGGGAGCTGTTTTTT
d_gene: TRBD1; v_gene: TRBV6-5; abundance: -; j_gene: TRBJ2-1; CDR3aa: CASHGTGSNEQFF; CDR3nt: TGTGCCAGCCACGGGACAGGTAGTAATGAGCAGTTCTTC
d_gene: TRBD2; v_gene: TRBV28; abundance: few; j_gene: TRBJ2-1; CDR3aa: CASSLPKRTSGTYNEQFF; CDR3nt: TGTGCCAGCAGTTTACCCAAAAGGACTAGCGGAACTTACAATGAGCAGTTCTTC
d_gene: -; v_gene: TRBV6-6; abundance: -; j_gene: TRBJ2-7; CDR3aa: CASRHPSTYEQYF; CDR3nt: TGTGCCAGCAGGCACCCCTCTACCTACGAGCAGTACTTC
d_gene: TRBD2; v_gene: TRBV10-3; abundance: -; j_gene: TRBJ2-1; CDR3aa: CAISDGTSGSRGFNEQFF; CDR3nt: TGTGCCATCAGTGACGGGACTAGCGGGAGCCGCGGGTTCAATGAGCAGTTCTTC
d_gene: TRBD1; v_gene: TRBV18; abundance: -; j_gene: TRBJ1-1; CDR3aa: CASSPPGQGGTEAFF; CDR3nt: TGTGCCAGCTCACCACCGGGACAGGGTGGCACTGAAGCTTTCTTT
d_gene: -; v_gene: TRBV30; abundance: once; j_gene: TRBJ1-3; CDR3aa: CAWSGTRSGNTIYF; CDR3nt: TGTGCCTGGAGTGGTACTCGCTCTGGAAACACCATATATTTT
d_gene: -; v_gene: TRBV4-1; abundance: -; j_gene: TRBJ1-2; CDR3aa: CASRDLRVPRYGYTF; CDR3nt: TGCGCCAGCAGAGATCTGAGGGTCCCCCGCTATGGCTACACCTTC
d_gene: TRBD2; v_gene: TRBV10-3; abundance: -; j_gene: TRBJ2-1; CDR3aa: CAISESSGRAENEQFF; CDR3nt: TGTGCCATCAGTGAGTCTAGCGGGAGGGCCGAGAATGAGCAGTTCTTC
d_gene: -; v_gene: TRBV11-3; abundance: -; j_gene: TRBJ2-1; CDR3aa: CASSLRASNEQFF; CDR3nt: TGTGCCAGCAGCTTACGTGCGTCCAATGAGCAGTTCTTC
d_gene: -; v_gene: TRBV9; abundance: -; j_gene: TRBJ1-2; CDR3aa: CASSVDTENYGYTF; CDR3nt: TGTGCCAGCAGCGTAGATACAGAGAACTATGGCTACACCTTC
d_gene: TRBD1; v_gene: TRBV18; abundance: -; j_gene: TRBJ1-4; CDR3aa: CASSLQGKDEKLFF; CDR3nt: TGTGCCAGCTCACTACAGGGGAAGGATGAAAAACTGTTTTTT
d_gene: -; v_gene: TRBV5-1; abundance: -; j_gene: TRBJ2-1; CDR3aa: CASSLGSSSYNEQFF; CDR3nt: TGCGCCAGCAGCTTGGGAAGTAGCTCCTACAATGAGCAGTTCTTC
d_gene: TRBD2; v_gene: TRBV29-1; abundance: -; j_gene: TRBJ2-5; CDR3aa: CSVAAGGQNQETQYF; CDR3nt: TGCAGCGTTGCAGCGGGAGGGCAAAACCAAGAGACCCAGTACTTC
d_gene: TRBD2; v_gene: TRBV7-2; abundance: once; j_gene: TRBJ2-7; CDR3aa: CASSPGLAGARYEQYF; CDR3nt: TGTGCCAGCAGCCCGGGACTAGCGGGAGCACGTTACGAGCAGTACTTC
d_gene: TRBD1; v_gene: TRBV7-2; abundance: -; j_gene: TRBJ1-3; CDR3aa: CASTTAGGAGGNTIYF; CDR3nt: TGTGCCAGCACCACGGCAGGGGGCGCGGGAGGAAACACCATATATTTT
d_gene: -; v_gene: TRBV29-1; abundance: -; j_gene: TRBJ2-6; CDR3aa: CSVVDSARGANVLTF; CDR3nt: TGCAGCGTCGTGGACAGTGCCAGGGGGGCCAACGTCCTGACTTTC
d_gene: -; v_gene: TRBV6-5; abundance: -; j_gene: TRBJ1-2; CDR3aa: CASSYSAGANYGYTF; CDR3nt: TGTGCCAGCAGTTACTCGGCAGGGGCTAACTATGGCTACACCTTC
d_gene: -; v_gene: TRBV27; abundance: -; j_gene: TRBJ1-2; CDR3aa: CASKDRAIGYTF; CDR3nt: TGTGCCAGTAAGGACAGAGCTATTGGCTACACCTTC
d_gene: TRBD2; v_gene: TRBV7-2; abundance: few; j_gene: TRBJ2-5; CDR3aa: CASSLASDRTSGRVQETQYF; CDR3nt: TGTGCCAGCAGCTTAGCTAGCGACCGGACTAGCGGGAGGGTCCAAGAGACCCAGTACTTC
d_gene: -; v_gene: TRBV30; abundance: -; j_gene: TRBJ1-2; CDR3aa: CAWSVGRGYGYTF; CDR3nt: TGTGCCTGGAGTGTCGGCAGGGGTTATGGCTACACCTTC
d_gene: TRBD1; v_gene: TRBV7-6; abundance: -; j_gene: TRBJ2-3; CDR3aa: CASSNTGGDTQYF; CDR3nt: TGTGCCAGCAGCAACACAGGGGGAGATACGCAGTATTTT
d_gene: TRBD1; v_gene: TRBV5-1; abundance: -; j_gene: TRBJ1-2; CDR3aa: CASRGQGAEGYTF; CDR3nt: TGCGCCAGCAGGGGACAGGGGGCTGAGGGCTACACCTTC
d_gene: -; v_gene: TRBV7-6; abundance: -; j_gene: TRBJ2-6; CDR3aa: CASSSRLSGANGLTF; CDR3nt: TGTGCCAGCAGCTCTAGGTTATCTGGGGCCAACGGCCTGACTTTC
d_gene: -; v_gene: TRBV7-8; abundance: -; j_gene: TRBJ2-7; CDR3aa: CASSFPGYYEQYF; CDR3nt: TGTGCCAGCAGCTTCCCGGGGTACTACGAGCAGTACTTC
d_gene: -; v_gene: TRBV30; abundance: -; j_gene: TRBJ1-5; CDR3aa: CAWEAGAGNQPQHF; CDR3nt: TGTGCCTGGGAGGCAGGGGCGGGCAATCAGCCCCAGCATTTT
d_gene: TRBD1; v_gene: TRBV7-9; abundance: -; j_gene: TRBJ1-1; CDR3aa: CSSSFDRGEAFF; CDR3nt: TGTTCCAGCAGCTTCGACAGGGGCGAGGCTTTCTTT
d_gene: -; v_gene: TRBV27; abundance: -; j_gene: TRBJ2-7; CDR3aa: CASSSPGSEQYF; CDR3nt: TGTGCCAGCTCTAGCCCCGGGAGCGAGCAGTACTTC
d_gene: -; v_gene: TRBV7-2; abundance: -; j_gene: TRBJ2-3; CDR3aa: CASSLRREPDTQYF; CDR3nt: TGTGCCAGCAGCTTACGTCGGGAGCCAGATACGCAGTATTTT
d_gene: TRBD2; v_gene: TRBV4-2; abundance: few; j_gene: TRBJ2-7; CDR3aa: CASSQELAGDYEQYF; CDR3nt: TGTGCCAGCAGCCAGGAACTAGCGGGAGACTACGAGCAGTACTTC
d_gene: TRBD1; v_gene: TRBV5-1; abundance: -; j_gene: TRBJ1-6; CDR3aa: CASSAPGQMSSYNSPLHF; CDR3nt: TGCGCCAGCAGCGCTCCGGGACAGATGAGCTCCTATAATTCACCCCTCCACTTT
d_gene: -; v_gene: TRBV5-1; abundance: -; j_gene: TRBJ2-5; CDR3aa: CASSAQETQYF; CDR3nt: TGCGCCAGCAGCGCGCAAGAGACCCAGTACTTC
d_gene: TRBD1; v_gene: TRBV7-3; abundance: -; j_gene: TRBJ2-7; CDR3aa: CASSISGTGISEQYF; CDR3nt: TGTGCCAGCAGCATTTCCGGGACAGGGATAAGCGAGCAGTACTTC
d_gene: -; v_gene: TRBV18; abundance: -; j_gene: TRBJ1-2; CDR3aa: CASSAPSGENYGYTF; CDR3nt: TGTGCCAGCTCAGCGCCATCGGGGGAGAACTATGGCTACACCTTC
d_gene: -; v_gene: TRBV28; abundance: -; j_gene: TRBJ2-1; CDR3aa: CASSLQGIGNEQFF; CDR3nt: TGTGCCAGCAGTTTACAGGGAATAGGGAATGAGCAGTTCTTC
d_gene: -; v_gene: TRBV30; abundance: -; j_gene: TRBJ2-7; CDR3aa: CAWRIGGSHPYEQYF; CDR3nt: TGTGCCTGGAGGATTGGAGGGAGTCACCCCTACGAGCAGTACTTC